This is a list of T cell receptor beta chains from one sample in a study of T cells in Graves' hyperthyroidism and ophthalmopathy. TCRdb re-derived calls from the multiplex PCR reads in MiXCR, one entry per CDR3 protein. The sample records around 520,000 distinct CDR3 sequences, 11% to 15% being singletons. The sequencing input was blood. Receptors originate from a woman aged 40 to 50 with Graves' hyperthyroidism. Each CDR3 is given with its conserved first and last residue. The D gene is left open where the match is weak. Size is omitted from some rows. Given values are once, few, many or a class for expanded clones.

.,TRBJ2-4,.,TRBV2,CASRDWKAKNIQYF,TGTGCCAGCAGAGACTGGAAAGCCAAAAACATTCAGTACTTC
TRBD2,TRBJ2-1,many,TRBV7-3,CASMASGSYEQFF,TGTGCCAGCATGGCTAGCGGGAGTTATGAGCAGTTCTTC
.,TRBJ1-6,many,TRBV28,CASSLVGHNSPLHF,TGTGCCAGCAGTTTAGTGGGACATAATTCACCCCTCCACTTT
.,TRBJ2-1,many,TRBV9,CASSAIPRGDNEQFF,TGTGCCAGCAGCGCCATCCCCCGGGGAGACAATGAGCAGTTCTTC
TRBD1,TRBJ1-5,many,TRBV6-1,CASSEGGRGSYQPQHF,TGTGCCAGCAGTGAAGGCGGCAGGGGGTCCTATCAGCCCCAGCATTTT
.,TRBJ2-7,many,TRBV20-1,CSARERLEYEQYF,TGCAGTGCTAGAGAACGACTAGAGTACGAGCAGTACTTC
TRBD2,TRBJ2-2,few,TRBV20-1,CSALEVLAGETGELFF,TGCAGTGCTCTAGAGGTCCTAGCGGGAGAAACCGGGGAGCTGTTTTTT
.,TRBJ1-6,.,TRBV6-1,CASSEGGRQNSPLHF,TGTGCCAGCAGTGAAGGTGGTCGGCAAAATTCACCCCTCCACTTT
.,TRBJ1-5,many,TRBV27,CASSLGVSNQPQHF,TGTGCCAGCAGTTTGGGGGTCAGCAATCAGCCCCAGCATTTT
.,TRBJ1-1,many,TRBV28,CASSPSPPGRDTEAFF,TGTGCCAGCAGTCCCTCGCCCCCAGGGAGGGACACTGAAGCTTTCTTT
.,TRBJ2-1,.,TRBV20-1,CSAAGDYNEQFF,TGCAGTGCTGCAGGGGACTACAATGAGCAGTTCTTC
TRBD1,TRBJ1-2,many,TRBV11-3,CASSLGTGARNYGYTF,TGTGCCAGCAGCTTAGGGACAGGGGCCAGGAACTATGGCTACACCTTC
.,TRBJ1-2,.,TRBV27,CASSRSGDGYTF,TGTGCCAGCAGTAGATCAGGGGATGGCTACACCTTC
.,TRBJ2-7,many,TRBV30,CAWSWARSSYEQYF,TGTGCCTGGAGTTGGGCCAGGAGCTCCTACGAGCAGTACTTC
.,TRBJ1-6,.,TRBV28,CASSLTGPLHF,TGTGCCAGCAGTTTAACAGGGCCCCTCCACTTT
TRBD2,TRBJ2-5,.,TRBV20-1,CSARLAGAQETQYF,TGCAGTGCCAGACTAGCGGGAGCTCAAGAGACCCAGTACTTC
TRBD1,TRBJ2-6,few,TRBV19,CASTRGISGANVLTF,TGTGCCAGTACCAGGGGGATCTCTGGGGCCAACGTCCTGACTTTC
TRBD1,TRBJ1-2,few,TRBV19,CASSSPGQGKGYTF,TGTGCCAGTAGTAGCCCGGGACAGGGAAAGGGCTACACCTTC
TRBD2,TRBJ2-2,.,TRBV30,CAWDHGTRNTGELFF,TGTGCCTGGGACCATGGGACTAGGAACACCGGGGAGCTGTTTTTT
.,TRBJ1-4,.,TRBV7-2,CASSQNGVSPTNEKLFF,TGTGCCAGCAGTCAAAACGGGGTCTCTCCGACTAATGAAAAACTGTTTTTT
.,TRBJ1-2,few,TRBV5-1,CASSLDAAKYGYTF,TGCGCCAGCAGCTTGGACGCGGCAAAATATGGCTACACCTTC
TRBD1,TRBJ2-7,many,TRBV28,CASSTLGTAFYEQYF,TGTGCCAGCAGTACATTAGGGACAGCTTTCTACGAGCAGTACTTC
.,TRBJ2-7,few,TRBV27,CASSLWGPSYEQYF,TGTGCCAGCAGTTTATGGGGCCCCTCCTACGAGCAGTACTTC
TRBD1,TRBJ1-3,.,TRBV12-3/TRBV12-4,CASSSFSTGVSGNTIYF,TGTGCCAGCAGTTCCTTTTCGACAGGGGTCAGTGGAAACACCATATATTTT
TRBD1,TRBJ1-6,.,TRBV30,CAWSRDRDYNSPLHF,TGTGCCTGGAGTCGGGACAGGGACTATAATTCACCCCTCCACTTT
TRBD2,TRBJ2-3,many,TRBV7-3,CASSLGLAGRADTQYF,TGTGCCAGCAGCTTGGGACTAGCGGGGAGGGCAGATACGCAGTATTTT
TRBD1,TRBJ1-1,many,TRBV28,CASRPRDRTRGANTEAFF,TGTGCCAGCAGACCCCGGGACAGGACTCGGGGGGCGAACACTGAAGCTTTCTTT
TRBD1,TRBJ2-2,.,TRBV2,CASRAGTATGELFF,TGTGCCAGCAGAGCCGGGACAGCCACCGGGGAGCTGTTTTTT
TRBD1,TRBJ1-5,few,TRBV6-2/TRBV6-3,CASSYPLRTGDSNQPQHF,TGTGCCAGCAGTTACCCCTTACGGACAGGGGATAGCAATCAGCCCCAGCATTTT
.,TRBJ1-1,many,TRBV12-3/TRBV12-4,CASSLTEVTEAFF,TGTGCCAGCAGTTTAACGGAGGTCACTGAAGCTTTCTTT
TRBD2,TRBJ2-1,many,TRBV7-9,CASSLAGGLAGGSEQFF,TGTGCCAGCAGCTTAGCCGGAGGGCTAGCGGGTGGCTCTGAGCAGTTCTTC
TRBD2,TRBJ2-4,.,TRBV4-1,CASSLGGLAGKNIQYF,TGCGCCAGCAGCCTGGGGGGACTAGCGGGGAAAAACATTCAGTACTTC
.,TRBJ2-3,.,TRBV7-9,CASSSLGSVTDTQYF,TGTGCCAGCAGCTCCCTGGGCAGTGTCACAGATACGCAGTATTTT
.,TRBJ1-2,.,TRBV28,CASSSPPGGYTF,TGTGCCAGCAGTTCCCCGCCGGGGGGCTACACCTTC
.,TRBJ2-1,many,TRBV3-1,CASSRAEAEQFF,TGTGCCAGCAGCCGCGCCGAGGCTGAGCAGTTCTTC
TRBD2,TRBJ2-3,.,TRBV5-1,CASSLPTSASTDTQYF,TGCGCCAGCAGCTTGCCCACTAGCGCTAGCACAGATACGCAGTATTTT